The 20 T cell receptor beta chains below all came from one sample that was sequenced in a study of early T cells in non-severe SARS-CoV-2 infection. TCRdb re-called the 5' RACE reads through MiXCR, storing one row per CDR3 protein. The profile shows 26,000 or so distinct CDR3 sequences, just over 4% of them singletons. The material sequenced was whole blood. The receptors shown here come from an adult who was a healthcare worker with PCR-confirmed SARS-CoV-2 infection or an uninfected control (not recorded which).

This clonotype was seen ten or more times. The chain recombines TRBV6-5 with TRBJ2-7, with a possible D match to TRBD2 (6 bases). This CDR3 has 15 amino acids. CDR1 is MNHEY, CDR2 SVGAGI, per germline. V lost 0 bases to trimming and J lost 7 bases, with 16 bases between them. This CDR3 reads CASSYSGGAVGEQYF. CDR3 sequence (DNA): TGTGCCAGCAGTTACTCGGGAGGCGCCGTAGGGGAGCAGTACTTC.

Many counts were recorded for this clonotype. V and J are TRBV7-9 and TRBJ2-6; D remains ambiguous. This CDR3 comprises 12 residues. From germline, CDR1 is SEHNR and CDR2 FQNEAQ (reference sequence). Trimming took off 3 bases at V and 13 bases at J, with 10 bases between the two ends. This CDR3 reads CASSFTNGVLTF. The CDR3 DNA follows: TGTGCCAGCAGCTTTACTAATGGGGTCCTGACTTTC.

In its sample, this clonotype is medium-sized. This sequence joins TRBV11-2 and TRBJ2-1; D unclear. This CDR3 region has 14 residues. V lost 1 base and J 2 bases, leaving 6 bases between the germline ends. Germline CDR1 reads SGHAT; CDR2 reads FQNNGV. The CDR3 DNA sequence: TGTGCCAGCAGCTTAGGTGGGCCCTACAATGAGCAGTTCTTC. Translating gives CASSLGGPYNEQFF.

This clonotype showed up just a few times. For the CDR3, the DNA is TGTGCCAGCAGCCTAGGAGGGACGCAGTATTTT. It translates to CASSLGGTQYF. The chain is built from TRBV7-9 and TRBJ2-3, with D tentatively TRBD2 (6 bases). The CDR3 has 11 amino acids. The V gene's germline CDR1 is SEHNR and CDR2 FQNEAQ (reference sequence). The V gene lost 5 bases and the J gene lost 9 bases, with 9 bases spanning the gap.

This clonotype was found many times. V usage is TRBV3-1 and J usage is TRBJ1-1, with no clear D. The CDR3 contains 16 residues. Germline assignment: CDR1 LGHDT and CDR2 YNNKEL (reference sequence). The V and J ends lost 0 bases and 1 base respectively, with 12 bases between them. CDR3 DNA sequence: TGTGCCAGCAGCCAAGATTGGCGGGGTAGGAACACTGAAGCTTTCTTT. This translates into CASSQDWRGRNTEAFF.

This clonotype came up many times. This chain uses TRBV3-1 with TRBJ2-2; 8 nucleotides agree with TRBD1. Trimming removed 1 base from V and 2 bases from J; junction bases left unmatched: 12. The CDR3 extends over 19 amino acids. Looked up from germline, CDR1 is LGHDT and CDR2 is YNNKEL (reference sequence). The CDR3 coding sequence is TGTGCCAGCAGCCAAGGGGGTCTTGGACAGGGCAGAAACACCGGGGAGCTGTTTTTT. Protein: CASSQGGLGQGRNTGELFF.

This clonotype was counted between two and nine times. The rearrangement uses TRBV4-1 and TRBJ2-3, with 8 nucleotides matching TRBD2. Trimming removed 0 bases from V and 1 base from J; junction bases left unmatched: 0. The CDR3 covers 15 residues. Germline CDR1 and CDR2: MGHRA and YSYEKL. CDR3 sequence reads: CASSQETSGTDTQYF. CDR3 coding DNA: TGCGCCAGCAGCCAAGAGACTAGCGGCACAGATACGCAGTATTTT.

This clonotype was seen repeatedly, ten times or more. The chain joins TRBV6-2 or TRBV6-3 to TRBJ1-2, with D maybe TRBD1 (5 bases). The CDR3 spans 13 residues. Germline V gene sequence: CDR1 MNHEY, CDR2 SVGEGT. Trimming stripped 2 bases from V and 8 bases from J, with 12 bases between. CDR3 sequence reads: CASSYKGRVGYTF. The CDR3 DNA sequence: TGTGCCAGCAGTTACAAGGGGCGCGTCGGCTACACCTTC.

This clonotype was observed many times. This chain connects TRBV29-1 to TRBJ2-5; D gene uncertain. Deletions cut 3 bases from V and 2 bases from J, with 7 bases between. CDR1 is SQVTM, CDR2 ANQGSEA, per germline. The CDR3 has 12 residues. The CDR3: CSVESRQETQYF. In nucleotides, the CDR3 is TGCAGCGTTGAGTCCCGGCAAGAGACCCAGTACTTC. The full variable domain, its missing parts supplied by reference TRBV29-1 and TRBJ2-5, is SAVISQKPSRDICQRGTSLTIQCQVDSQVTMMFWYRQQPGQSLTLIATANQGSEATYESGFVIDKFPISRPNLTFSTLTVSNMSPEDSSIYLCSVESRQETQYFGPGTRLLVL.

The chain carries TRBV7-2 and TRBJ2-3; 9 bases line up with TRBD2. CDR1 and CDR2 (germline): SGHTA, FQGNSA. Trimming at V came to 6 bases and at J to 0 bases, leaving 7 bases not matched to a gene. CDR3 length: 16 amino acids. The CDR3 sequence: CASSAAGGFSTDTQYF. For the CDR3, the DNA is TGTGCCAGCAGTGCAGCGGGGGGATTTAGCACAGATACGCAGTATTTT.

The chain carries TRBV7-2 and TRBJ2-4; D is unclear. The length of the CDR3 is 15 residues. The V end was cut by 5 bases, the J end by 8 bases, with 19 bases between. The germline CDR1 and CDR2 sequences are SGHTA and FQGNSA. The CDR3 nucleotides read TGTGCCAGCAGCCCACACCGGGCCATGGAGCACATTCAGTACTTC. It specifies CASSPHRAMEHIQYF.

This clonotype was counted a few times. The chain combines TRBV11-2 with TRBJ2-5, with 9 nucleotides matching TRBD2. Germline-derived CDR1 and CDR2 are SGHAT and FQNNGV. This CDR3 spans 15 amino acids. V shed 5 bases and J 4 bases; nucleotides not matched to a gene: 8. The CDR3, as DNA: TGTGCCAGCAGCAGGAGACTAGCGGATACAGAGACCCAGTACTTC. Protein product: CASSRRLADTETQYF.

This clonotype was observed many times. The chain carries TRBV11-2 and TRBJ2-7; D remains unclear. The ends were cut back, 5 bases at V and 4 bases at J, with 9 bases in the middle. This CDR3 contains 12 residues. Germline values: CDR1 SGHAT, CDR2 FQNNGV. The CDR3 DNA sequence: TGTGCCAGCAGCCCACCTGTTTACGAGCAGTACTTC. Translating it yields CASSPPVYEQYF.

This clonotype came up many times. The gene calls are TRBV6-1 and TRBJ1-2; 8 bases fit TRBD1. Losses at the gene ends were 5 bases for V and 1 base for J; bases not matched to a gene: 12. Germline CDR1 reads MNHNS; CDR2 reads SASEGT. The CDR3 length is 17 residues. The CDR3 sequence is CASSPRTGTDINYGYTF. The CDR3 coding sequence is TGTGCCAGCAGTCCAAGGACAGGGACCGATATTAACTATGGCTACACCTTC.

This clonotype came up many times. The V gene is TRBV12-3 or TRBV12-4, the J gene TRBJ1-1; D not certain. V was cut by 3 bases and J by 4 bases, with 9 bases left in between. This CDR3 contains 13 residues. As DNA, the CDR3 is TGTGCCAGCAGTTTCACGCGTGGCACTGAAGCTTTCTTT. It translates to CASSFTRGTEAFF.

This rearrangement joins TRBV9 to TRBJ1-1; 9 bases line up with TRBD1. The CDR3 consists of 15 residues. CDR1 is SGDLS, CDR2 YYNGEE, per germline. V was pared by 0 bases and J by 3 bases, with 3 bases of the junction left unmatched. The CDR3 bases are TGTGCCAGCAGCGTAGCTGGACAGGGGCACACTGAAGCTTTCTTT. This gives the protein CASSVAGQGHTEAFF.

This clonotype was recorded many times. The rearrangement links TRBV6-6 to TRBJ2-7; D is undetermined. The CDR3 contains 11 residues. The V gene's germline CDR1 is MNHNY and CDR2 SVGAGI (reference sequence). V lost 6 bases to trimming and J lost 3 bases, with 6 bases between them. The CDR3 DNA reads TGTGCCAGCAGCACGAACTACGAGCAGTACTTC. This sequence encodes CASSTNYEQYF.

This chain links TRBV20-1 with TRBJ2-6, with D unclear. Trimming shortened V by 5 bases and J by 0 bases, and 5 bases separated the two germline ends. Germline CDR1 reads DFQATT; CDR2 reads SNEGSKA (reference sequence). The CDR3 runs to 13 residues. The CDR3: CSARFSGANVLTF. CDR3 bases: TGCAGTGCTCGGTTCTCTGGGGCCAACGTCCTGACTTTC.

This clonotype occurred many times. The chain couples TRBV5-6 to TRBJ1-2, with TRBD1 matching 7 bases. The CDR3 sequence is 16 residues long. Trimming at V came to 3 bases and at J to 1 base, leaving 9 bases not matched to a gene. Germline V lookup: CDR1 SGHDT, CDR2 YYEEEE. The CDR3 DNA reads as TGTGCCAGCAGCTCGCCCGGGACAGAAATTAACTATGGCTACACCTTC. Encoded protein: CASSSPGTEINYGYTF.

This clonotype has a count of ten or more. The chain recombines TRBV18 with TRBJ2-1; maybe TRBD1 (6 bases). The germline V gene has CDR1 KGHSH and CDR2 LQKENI. With 2 bases removed from V and 8 bases from J, the gap between germline ends came to 10 bases. The CDR3 contains 13 residues. DNA for the CDR3: TGTGCCAGCTCACCAGGGGCAGGGGATGAGCAGTTCTTC. Protein sequence: CASSPGAGDEQFF.